The rows below give T cell receptor beta chains drawn from one sample of a study of blood T cell repertoires in COVID-19. Clones were sequenced by immunoSEQ multiplex PCR, and TCRdb holds only the in-frame ones, with some missing. The sample holds about 270,000 clones, around 90% seen once. The specimen was PBMCs or T cells enriched from blood (not recorded which). The receptors here all came from a middle-aged man who had been exposed to COVID-19. The CDR3 runs from the conserved cysteine through the conserved F or W. The D gene is left open where the match is weak. The size field is filled for only some rows; it gives once, few, many or a size class.

d_gene	v_gene	abundance	j_gene	CDR3nt	CDR3aa
TRBD1	TRBV13	-	TRBJ2-7	TGTGCCAGCAGATCGGGACAGACCTCCTACGAGCAGTACTTC	CASRSGQTSYEQYF
TRBD2	TRBV29-1	-	TRBJ2-7	TGCAGCGTTGAAGATCAAGTAGCGGGAGTAGGATACGAGCAGTACTTC	CSVEDQVAGVGYEQYF
-	TRBV11-2	-	TRBJ2-5	TGTGCCAGCAGCTTAGAAGGGAGTCAAGAGACCCAGTACTTC	CASSLEGSQETQYF
TRBD1	TRBV19	-	TRBJ1-2	TGTGCCAGTAGCAATAAGCCCCGGACAGGGGACCGTGGCTACACCTTC	CASSNKPRTGDRGYTF
-	TRBV6-5	-	TRBJ2-7	TGTGCCAGCAGTTTTGGACAGTCAGGCGAGCAGTACTTC	CASSFGQSGEQYF
-	TRBV6-5	few	TRBJ2-1	TGTGCCAGCAGTTACTCTTCGGGAGTCTACAATGAGCAGTTCTTC	CASSYSSGVYNEQFF
-	TRBV4-2	-	TRBJ1-2	TGTGCCAGCAGCCACCCCTCGGGAGTCCTAAGAATAATCTATGGCTACACCTTC	CASSHPSGVLRIIYGYTF
-	TRBV30	-	TRBJ1-3	TGTGCCTGGAGTGCACAGGGAGTAAACACCATATATTTT	CAWSAQGVNTIYF
-	TRBV15	-	TRBJ2-6	TGTGCCACCAGCAGTAGATCCTCTGGGGCCAACGTCCTGACTTTC	CATSSRSSGANVLTF
-	TRBV7-9	-	TRBJ1-2	TGTGCCAGCAGCTTTGGCACAGAGAATATCTATGGCTACACCTTC	CASSFGTENIYGYTF
-	TRBV11-3	-	TRBJ2-2	TGTGCCAGCAGCTTGGTAGGGGGACCCAACACCGGGGAGCTGTTTTTT	CASSLVGGPNTGELFF
-	TRBV5-1	-	TRBJ2-1	TGCGCCAGCAGCTTGGCCGTTTCGGGTGAGCAGTTCTTC	CASSLAVSGEQFF
-	TRBV11-2	-	TRBJ1-1	TGTGCCAGCAGCTTAGATCGGGAGGGCACTGAAGCTTTCTTT	CASSLDREGTEAFF
-	TRBV3-1/TRBV3-2	-	TRBJ2-1	TGTGCCAGCAGCCCCCCCTCGAGCGAGCAGTTCTTC	CASSPPSSEQFF
TRBD2	TRBV14	-	TRBJ2-7	TGTGCCAGCAGCCAAGATGGGGGGGGTACCTACGAGCAGTACTTC	CASSQDGGGTYEQYF
TRBD2	TRBV6-4	-	TRBJ2-1	TGTGCCAGCAGTGGGACTAGCGGGAGCAATGAGCAGTTCTTC	CASSGTSGSNEQFF
TRBD2	TRBV4-2	once	TRBJ2-5	TGTGCCAGCAGCCAAGATCTAGCGGGAGATCCCGAGGAGACCCAGTACTTC	CASSQDLAGDPEETQYF
-	TRBV7-2	-	TRBJ2-5	TGTGCCAGCAGCTTAGAGCGCCGGGAGACCCAGTACTTC	CASSLERRETQYF
-	TRBV7-2	-	TRBJ1-3	TGTGCCAGCAGCCCATCTCGGACAGATGGAAACACCATATATTTT	CASSPSRTDGNTIYF
TRBD1	TRBV6-5	-	TRBJ2-2	TGTGCCAGTAGGACAGGGGAGAGCACCGGGGAGCTGTTTTTT	CASRTGESTGELFF
-	TRBV5-1	-	TRBJ1-1	TGCGCCAGCAGCTTGGGAAGGGGAGGCACTGAAGCTTTCTTT	CASSLGRGGTEAFF
-	TRBV6-1	-	TRBJ1-4	TGTGCCAGCAGTGAGGGGGCAGATGAAAAACTGTTTTTT	CASSEGADEKLFF
-	TRBV10-2	-	TRBJ2-7	TGCGCCAGCAGTGATTTCGGCGGGATGCTACAAACAGTACTCTACGAGCAGTACTTC	CASSDFGGMLQTVLYEQYF
TRBD1	TRBV25-1	-	TRBJ2-2	TGTGCCAGCCGGGACAGTAGTATCGGGGAGCTGTTTTTT	CASRDSSIGELFF
TRBD2	TRBV24-1	-	TRBJ2-2	TGTGCCACAGCGGGGGATAACACCGGGGAGCTGTTTTTT	CATAGDNTGELFF
TRBD1	TRBV19	-	TRBJ1-5	TGTGCCAGTAGTACGACAGGGGTGCAACAGCCCCAGCATTTT	CASSTTGVQQPQHF
TRBD1	TRBV4-1	-	TRBJ2-5	TGCGCCAGCAGCCAAGATGGGGGCAGGGGGAAGGCGGGTTCAGCGGAGACCCAGTACTTC	CASSQDGGRGKAGSAETQYF
-	TRBV19	-	TRBJ1-5	TGTGCCAGTAGAAGAGAGAAGCGGATGAGGGGGACTCAGCCCCAGCATTTT	CASRREKRMRGTQPQHF
-	TRBV11-2	-	TRBJ2-4	TGTGCCAGCAGCTCGGGTAGTCCAGCCAAAAACATTCAGTACTTC	CASSSGSPAKNIQYF
TRBD1	TRBV28	-	TRBJ2-7	TGTGCCAGCAGTACGCCGGGACAGGGGAAAATCAACGAGCAGTACTTC	CASSTPGQGKINEQYF
-	TRBV18	-	TRBJ2-1	TGTGCCAGCTCACCAACGGGGAGTGAGGTAAATGAGCAGTTCTTC	CASSPTGSEVNEQFF
-	TRBV28	-	TRBJ2-7	TGTGCCAGCAGCCAGACAGAACCCTACGAGCAGTACTTC	CASSQTEPYEQYF
TRBD2	TRBV5-4	-	TRBJ2-7	TGTGCCAGCAGCCTCGGGACTAGCGGGGTGAGCTACGAGCAGTACTTC	CASSLGTSGVSYEQYF
-	TRBV5-1	once	TRBJ1-4	TGCGCCAGCAGCTTGGATAATCTAGATCAGGAAAAACTGTTTTTT	CASSLDNLDQEKLFF
-	TRBV11-2	-	TRBJ2-5	TGTGCCAGCAGCTTACTGGAGACCCAGTACTTC	CASSLLETQYF
TRBD1	TRBV27	-	TRBJ1-2	TGTGCCAGCAGTTCCGACAGGGGCGCTAACTATGGCTACACCTTC	CASSSDRGANYGYTF
TRBD1	TRBV27	-	TRBJ1-5	TGTGCCAGCAGTCACTCCCGGGACAGGGTAACTCAGCCCCAGCATTTT	CASSHSRDRVTQPQHF
TRBD1	TRBV24-1	-	TRBJ2-7	TGTGCCACCAGTGACCCAACAGGGGACGAGCAGTACTTC	CATSDPTGDEQYF
-	TRBV6-4	-	TRBJ1-1	TGTGCCAGCAGCGCTCCGGGACTCTTCATGAACACTGAAGCTTTCTTT	CASSAPGLFMNTEAFF
TRBD1	TRBV10-3	-	TRBJ2-5	TGTGCCATCAGCGACAGGGACCAAGAGACCCAGTACTTC	CAISDRDQETQYF
TRBD1	TRBV19	-	TRBJ1-5	TGTGCCAGTGGGATGGGACAGGGCAATCAGCCCCAGCATTTT	CASGMGQGNQPQHF
-	TRBV18	many	TRBJ1-5	TGTGCCAGCTCACGGACTCCAGGGGCAAATCAGCCCCAGCATTTT	CASSRTPGANQPQHF
TRBD1	TRBV30	-	TRBJ1-4	TGTGCCTGGAGTGGAACAGGGGGGGGTGAAAAACTGTTTTTT	CAWSGTGGGEKLFF
TRBD1	TRBV2	-	TRBJ2-5	TGTGCCAGTAACGGACAGGTCGGAGAGACCCAGTACTTC	CASNGQVGETQYF
TRBD2	TRBV2	-	TRBJ2-5	TGTGCCAGCGGGGCGGGAGGGCCCGAAGAGACCCAGTACTTC	CASGAGGPEETQYF
-	TRBV30	-	TRBJ2-1	TGTGCCTGGAGTGAGAGCTACTACAATGAGCAGTTCTTC	CAWSESYYNEQFF
TRBD1	TRBV4-1	few	TRBJ1-5	TGCGCCAGCAGCCAATACCGGGACAGCCTCAATCAGCCCCAGCATTTT	CASSQYRDSLNQPQHF
TRBD1	TRBV18	-	TRBJ2-5	TGTGCCAGCTCACCGGGACAGCAAGAGACCCAGTACTTC	CASSPGQQETQYF
TRBD1	TRBV4-1	once	TRBJ2-1	TGCGCCAGCAGCCAAGTGTCGGGACAGGGGAATGAGCAGTTCTTC	CASSQVSGQGNEQFF
-	TRBV4-1	-	TRBJ1-2	TGCGCCAGCAGGTCACCGGGACACGCGGACTATGGCTACACCTTC	CASRSPGHADYGYTF
-	TRBV28	-	TRBJ2-1	TGTGCCAGCAGTTTGGATAGCGCCTACAATGAGCAGTTCTTC	CASSLDSAYNEQFF
TRBD2	TRBV4-3	-	TRBJ2-3	TGCGCCAGCAGCCAAGAAGCCACTAGCGGGATCACAGATACGCAGTATTTT	CASSQEATSGITDTQYF
TRBD1	TRBV19	-	TRBJ1-1	TGTGCCAGTAAGAGACAGGGTGCTCCTACGAACACTGAAGCTTTCTTT	CASKRQGAPTNTEAFF
-	TRBV4-2	-	TRBJ2-2	TGTGCCAGCAGCCAGGGGACTACCGGGGAGCTGTTTTTT	CASSQGTTGELFF
-	TRBV25-1	-	TRBJ2-2	TGTGCCAGCAGTGAATCTTGGAGGGCTGGCACCGGGGAGCTGTTTTTT	CASSESWRAGTGELFF
TRBD1	TRBV5-1	once	TRBJ2-1	TGCGCCAGCAGCCAAGACACAGGGGGCGGATACAATGAGCAGTTCTTC	CASSQDTGGGYNEQFF
TRBD1	TRBV5-5	-	TRBJ1-1	TGTGCCAGCAGCTTGAAGGGGACAGGCGGTAACACTGAAGCTTTCTTT	CASSLKGTGGNTEAFF
-	TRBV11-2	-	TRBJ2-7	TGTGCCAGCAGCGGAGCGGACAGCCAAAGGTCGAACTACGAGCAGTACTTC	CASSGADSQRSNYEQYF
-	TRBV19	-	TRBJ1-5	TGTGCCCTAGAGGCCTATCGTGGCAATCAGCCCCAGCATTTT	CALEAYRGNQPQHF